This T cell receptor beta chain was sequenced for a study of lymphopenia after photon versus proton radiotherapy. Germline V gives CDR1 SEHNR, CDR2 FQNEAQ (reference sequence). The CDR3 is made up of 17 amino acids. V was clipped by 5 bases and J by 0 bases, with 17 bases between them. Assay: immunoSEQ multiplex PCR; the TCRdb copy retains only in-frame clones and omits some. The sample has about 33,000 clones; about nine tenths are singletons. This sequence joins TRBV7-9 and TRBJ1-3; D is ambiguous. The TCR sequence derives from a woman aged 45-59 years with pancreatic cancer. This sample comprised peripheral blood, obtained from a patient treated with photon-based radiotherapy. The CDR3 coding sequence is TGTGCCAGCAGCGGAGAGAGAGAAGGGAACTCTGGAAACACCATATATTTT. Its translation is CASSGEREGNSGNTIYF.